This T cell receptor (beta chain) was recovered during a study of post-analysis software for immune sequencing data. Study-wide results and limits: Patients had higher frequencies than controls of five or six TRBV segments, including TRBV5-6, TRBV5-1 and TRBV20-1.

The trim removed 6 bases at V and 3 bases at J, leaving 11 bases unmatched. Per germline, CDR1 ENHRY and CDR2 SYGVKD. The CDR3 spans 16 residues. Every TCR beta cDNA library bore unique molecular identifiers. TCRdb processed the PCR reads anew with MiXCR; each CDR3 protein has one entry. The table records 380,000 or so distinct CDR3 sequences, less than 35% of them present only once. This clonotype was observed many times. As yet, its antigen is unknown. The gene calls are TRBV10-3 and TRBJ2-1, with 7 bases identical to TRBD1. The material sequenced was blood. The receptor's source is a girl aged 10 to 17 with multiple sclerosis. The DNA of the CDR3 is TGTGCCATCAGAACAGATACTGGGACAGACTACAATGAGCAGTTCTTC. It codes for CAIRTDTGTDYNEQFF.